This T cell receptor beta chain stems from a study of T cell responses to AZD1222 COVID-19 vaccine. Profiled with immunoSEQ multiplex PCR; TCRdb holds only in-frame clones, not every one. The table lists over 110,000 clones, 70% to 90% of them singletons, with just over 5.5% in the top ten. Germline CDR1 is SGHTA and CDR2 is FQGNSA. The CDR3 length is 17 residues. Trimming took off 1 base at V and 2 bases at J, with 15 bases between the two ends. This chain links TRBV7-2 with TRBJ1-3, with TRBD1 as a possible D gene (5 bases). The clonotype originates from an adult in good health. The sequences come from peripheral blood, collected on day 0 of AZD1222 vaccination. Here the CDR3 reads CASSLGSAGTPGNTIYF. DNA for the CDR3: TGTGCCAGCAGCTTAGGATCTGCAGGGACCCCTGGAAACACCATATATTTT. The variable domain in full, completed from reference TRBV7-2 and TRBJ1-3, reads GAGVSQSPSNKVTEKGKDVELRCDPISGHTALYWYRQSLGQGLEFLIYFQGNSAPDKSGLPSDRFSAERTGGSVSTLTIQRTQQEDSAVYLCASSLGSAGTPGNTIYFGEGSWLTVV.